This T cell receptor (beta chain) comes out of a study of shared clonotypes between healthy human individuals. The overall study: Three plates were used per donor for CD4 naive, three for CD4 memory, two for CD8 naive and one for CD8 memory.

At deep level, the assay was performed. In the original processing: Junction-only immunoSEQ sequences carried no quality scores, so filtering differed. The protocol was immunoSEQ multiplex PCR, while the TCRdb copy is restricted to in-frame clones and leaves out a portion. The D gene and trimming were derived from the DNA, and the V and J assignments and clone size from that table. This repertoire shows 550,000 to 700,000 clones, around 73% found once; its top ten account for around 2%. This clone was found many times. Trimming cost V 3 bases and J 11 bases, with 10 bases left between them. Germline V CDR1 and CDR2: SEHNR, FQNEAQ (reference sequence). The CDR3 is 11 amino acids.

Material: memory CD4+ T cells sorted from blood. This sample's subset: CD45RA-negative fraction. This chain uses TRBV7-9 with TRBJ1-1, with TRBD1 as a possible D gene (5 bases). The receptor comes from a woman aged 25 to 39 in good health. As DNA, the CDR3 is TGTGCCAGCAGCTTTGTAGGGGATGCTTTCTTT. This translates into CASSFVGDAFF.